This T cell receptor beta chain is from a study of CD8 T cells in ankylosing spondylitis. General study findings and limits: Several highly homologous variants made up a TCR beta motif, and this motif appeared characteristic of ankylosing spondylitis blood.

CDR1 and CDR2 (germline): SGHRS, YFSETQ. V was trimmed by 0 bases and J by 3 bases, leaving 10 bases between them. The CDR3 runs 14 residues. TCRdb ran MiXCR on the 5' RACE reads and lists one entry per CDR3 protein. Here the sample spans around 250,000 distinct CDR3 sequences, around 10% being singletons. This clonotype was seen at least ten times. Its antigen is not known. The sequencing sample was made of blood, either unsorted or a sorted T cell fraction (not recorded which). V usage is TRBV5-1 and J usage is TRBJ2-7; the D is unclear. The TCR sequence derives from a male donor with ankylosing spondylitis or in good health (not recorded which). As DNA, the CDR3 is TGCGCCAGCAGCTTGGGGCAGTTCCACTACGAGCAGTACTTC. Its translation: CASSLGQFHYEQYF.